Listed here are 20 T cell receptor beta chains from one sample, sequenced in a study of control samples from healthy donors and cancer patients. Libraries were prepared by immunoSEQ multiplex PCR; TCRdb keeps only in-frame clonotypes and omits some of them. The sample has some 49,000 clones, approximately 83% seen once; the top ten hold about 3%. The sample comprised PBMCs. The receptors here all came from a woman between 45 and 65 years old with lung cancer.

The rearrangement uses TRBV4-3 and TRBJ1-1, with unresolved D. V was shortened by 0 bases and J by 4 bases, with 6 bases between the two germline ends. This CDR3 comprises 13 residues. From germline, CDR1 is LGHNA and CDR2 YSLEER. The CDR3 here is CASSQETVTEAFF. CDR3 DNA: TGCGCCAGCAGCCAAGAAACGGTCACTGAAGCTTTCTTT.

The chain joins TRBV7-2 to TRBJ2-4; no definite D call. This CDR3 is built from 14 residues. The V and J ends lost 6 bases and 4 bases respectively, with 13 bases between them. Looked up from germline, CDR1 is SGHTA and CDR2 is FQGNSA. CDR3 nucleotides: TGTGCCAGCAGTCCGGTCAGGTCGAAAAACATTCAGTACTTC. Protein product: CASSPVRSKNIQYF.

The V call is TRBV24-1, the J call TRBJ1-5; D gene unclear. V lost 5 bases and J 5 bases, leaving 12 bases between the germline ends. CDR1 is KGHDR, CDR2 SFDVKD, per germline. This CDR3 is built from 14 residues. The CDR3 sequence: CATSGSRKDQPQHF. The CDR3 DNA follows: TGTGCCACCAGTGGCAGTCGTAAAGATCAGCCCCAGCATTTT.

The chain uses TRBV19 and TRBJ1-2, with 7 bases identical to TRBD1. The V segment lost 3 bases and the J segment 4 bases; nucleotides outside the gene matches: 8. The CDR3 sequence is 15 residues long. Per the germline V gene, CDR1 is LNHDA and CDR2 is SQIVND (reference sequence). The CDR3 DNA follows: TGTGCCAGTAGTATTTGGGACAGAGAGTTCTATGGCTACACCTTC. It translates to CASSIWDREFYGYTF.

V is TRBV6-5 and J is TRBJ1-1; tentatively, D is TRBD1 (5 bases). Germline V gives CDR1 MNHEY, CDR2 SVGAGI. CDR3 size: 12 residues. With 6 bases removed from V and 8 bases from J, the gap between germline ends came to 13 bases. CDR3 DNA sequence: TGTGCCAGCAGCTCGGACACCAGAGAAGCTTTCTTT. It yields the protein CASSSDTREAFF.

The CDR3 sequence: CASGTGISGANVLTF. In nucleotides, the CDR3 is TGTGCCAGTGGGACAGGGATCTCTGGGGCCAACGTCCTGACTTTC. The chain links TRBV19 to TRBJ2-6; 9 bases line up with TRBD1. The CDR3 runs to 15 residues. The J segment lost 0 bases and the V segment lost 8 bases, leaving 2 bases of the junction unmatched. Germline V gene sequence: CDR1 LNHDA, CDR2 SQIVND (reference sequence).

This clone was observed once. This chain uses TRBV11-2 with TRBJ1-2; D gene ambiguous. The CDR3 consists of 12 residues. V gave up 1 base and J gave up 8 bases, with 8 bases separating them. CDR1 and CDR2 from the germline V gene are SGHAT and FQNNGV. The CDR3 reads CASSLADRGYTF. The CDR3, as DNA: TGTGCCAGCAGCTTAGCCGACCGGGGCTACACCTTC.

The chain couples TRBV25-1 to TRBJ1-2, with 7 bases that match TRBD1. The germline CDR1 and CDR2 sequences are MGHDK and SYGVNS. Trimming removed 5 bases from V and 6 bases from J; junction bases left unmatched: 12. The CDR3 runs 15 residues. CDR3 DNA: TGTGCCAGCAGTTCCCTTACAGGGGAGAGCGATGGCTACACCTTC. This gives the protein CASSSLTGESDGYTF.

The chain couples TRBV19 to TRBJ2-1; possibly TRBD1 for D (6 bases). CDR3 size: 14 residues. V was cut by 8 bases and J by 5 bases, with 16 bases left in between. Germline V lookup: CDR1 LNHDA, CDR2 SQIVND (reference sequence). The CDR3 nucleotides read TGTGCCAGTCGGGACATCCCGAATAACAATGAGCAGTTCTTC. It encodes CASRDIPNNNEQFF.

The chain couples TRBV3-1 (or the pseudogene TRBV3-2) to TRBJ2-7, with D hard to call. Per germline, CDR1 LGHDT and CDR2 YNNKEL (reference sequence). With 3 bases removed from V and 2 bases from J, the gap between germline ends came to 5 bases. This CDR3 comprises 12 residues. The CDR3 DNA follows: TGTGCCAGCAGCCAGAGAGCCTACGAGCAGTACTTC. Its translation is CASSQRAYEQYF.

J is TRBJ1-2 and V is TRBV7-9; 8 positions match TRBD1. The J segment lost 7 bases and the V segment lost 5 bases, leaving 9 bases of the junction unmatched. The length of the CDR3 is 14 residues. CDR1 and CDR2 from the germline V gene are SEHNR and FQNEAQ (reference sequence). CDR3 nucleotide sequence: TGTGCCAGCAGCCGGTCGGACAGGGACGTTGGCTACACCTTC. This encodes CASSRSDRDVGYTF.

The V and J genes are TRBV20-1 and TRBJ2-7; unclear D gene. Looked up from germline, CDR1 is DFQATT and CDR2 is SNEGSKA (reference sequence). The germline V and J ends were trimmed by 3 bases and 7 bases, with 10 bases remaining between them. The CDR3 is 11 amino acids. CDR3 region: CSARFAGEQYF. In DNA, the CDR3 is TGCAGTGCTAGGTTTGCTGGAGAGCAGTACTTC.

This chain joins TRBV6-6 and TRBJ2-7, with 8 bases identical to TRBD1. The J segment lost 2 bases and the V segment lost 1 base, leaving 7 bases of the junction unmatched. The V gene's germline CDR1 is MNHNY and CDR2 SVGAGI (reference sequence). The CDR3 loop spans 16 amino acids. The CDR3 coding sequence is TGTGCCAGCAGTTACTTAGCCACAGGGGGGACCTACGAGCAGTACTTC. Amino acid sequence: CASSYLATGGTYEQYF.

The CDR3 region has the DNA TGTGCCAGCAGTTTCGGGACAGGGTATCGCAATCAGCCCCAGCATTTT. Translated, it gives CASSFGTGYRNQPQHF. The chain has TRBV28 and TRBJ1-5, with 9 bases aligning to TRBD1. The CDR3 is 16 amino acids. The germline gives CDR1 MDHEN, CDR2 SYDVKM. V trimming: 3 bases; J trimming: 2 bases; junction bases outside the gene matches: 5.

The CDR3 loop is CAISEYSIDSGANVLTF. CDR3 nucleotide sequence: TGTGCCATCAGTGAGTACAGCATAGACTCTGGGGCCAACGTCCTGACTTTC. V and J are TRBV10-3 and TRBJ2-6; D unresolved. The CDR3 loop spans 17 amino acids. Germline lookup yields CDR1 ENHRY and CDR2 SYGVKD. Trimming stripped 1 base from V and 0 bases from J, with 10 bases between.

The chain recombines TRBV6-6 with TRBJ1-1, with D uncertain. The CDR3 is 13 residues long. Between the trimmed V and J ends, which lost 7 bases and 8 bases, there was a span of 17 bases. The germline V gene has CDR1 MNHNY and CDR2 SVGAGI (reference sequence). The CDR3 DNA sequence: TGTGCCAGCAACGCAGTAAGGGTGGGGGAAGCTTTCTTT. It is translated as CASNAVRVGEAFF.

This chain links TRBV4-3 with TRBJ2-2; TRBD2 matches at 10 bases. This CDR3 contains 16 residues. Germline trimming cut 3 bases from V and 5 bases from J; bases unmatched to any gene: 6. CDR1 and CDR2 (germline): LGHNA, YSLEER. Here the CDR3 DNA reads TGCGCCAGCAGCCACCTCCTAGCGGGGGTGACCGGGGAGCTGTTTTTT. Amino acids: CASSHLLAGVTGELFF.

This clone was recorded once. The CDR3 DNA follows: TGTGCCAGCAGCTTCGACAGGGGATCCACTGAAGCTTTCTTT. Its protein is CASSFDRGSTEAFF. The chain links TRBV7-2 to TRBJ1-1; 8 bases are shared with TRBD1. The CDR3 consists of 14 residues. Trimming removed 3 bases from V and 4 bases from J; junction bases left unmatched: 4. Germline CDR1 is SGHTA and CDR2 is FQGNSA. The full variable domain, with the rest looked up from reference TRBV7-2 and TRBJ1-1, is GAGVSQSPSNKVTEKGKDVELRCDPISGHTALYWYRQSLGQGLEFLIYFQGNSAPDKSGLPSDRFSAERTGGSVSTLTIQRTQQEDSAVYLCASSFDRGSTEAFFGQGTRLTVV.

V and J are TRBV14 and TRBJ1-5; a possible D gene is TRBD1 (6 bases). The length of the CDR3 is 14 residues. Trimming removed 1 base at V and 10 bases at J, with 14 bases between. Germline values: CDR1 SGHDN, CDR2 FVKESK. The CDR3 loop reads CASSQGGGLGPQHF. The CDR3 bases are TGTGCCAGCAGCCAAGGAGGGGGTCTCGGACCCCAGCATTTT.

The chain carries TRBV14 and TRBJ2-5; D is perhaps TRBD1 (6 bases). Trimming shortened V by 4 bases and J by 7 bases, and 22 bases separated the two germline ends. The CDR3 loop spans 16 amino acids. Per the germline V gene, CDR1 is SGHDN and CDR2 is FVKESK. The CDR3, as DNA: TGTGCCAGCAGCCGACCACAGGGTTGGGCGTTTGGGACCCAGTACTTC. Translated, it gives CASSRPQGWAFGTQYF.